Shown below are 14 T cell receptor beta chains from a single sample sequenced in a study of blood T cells in healthy people across ages. The second PCR ran about 6 to 11 cycles with a sample-barcoded 5' primer and J-beta primers. TCRdb re-derived calls from the 5' RACE reads in MiXCR, one entry per CDR3 protein. The sample contains about 1.1 million distinct CDR3 sequences, roughly two fifths of which appear only once. Specimen: blood. The receptor source for this set is a man younger than 30 in good health.

The rearrangement links TRBV5-1 to TRBJ1-6; D ambiguous. Germline CDR1 and CDR2: SGHRS and YFSETQ. The CDR3 is 17 residues long. The V and J ends lost 0 bases and 0 bases respectively, with 10 bases between them. The CDR3 is CASSLDRRASYNSPLHF. As DNA, the CDR3 is TGCGCCAGCAGCTTGGACCGGAGGGCCTCCTATAATTCACCCCTCCACTTT.

The V gene is TRBV28, the J gene TRBJ2-5; 12 bases are a match to TRBD1. CDR1 is MDHEN and CDR2 is SYDVKM in the germline V gene. CDR3 length: 19 residues. The V and J ends lost 3 bases and 11 bases, in that order; junction bases with no gene match: 22. CDR3 region: CASSFPGTGGPGRYNEQYF. As DNA, the CDR3 is TGTGCCAGCAGTTTTCCCGGGACAGGGGGCCCCGGAAGATACAATGAGCAGTACTTC.

The chain employs TRBV27 and TRBJ1-4; tentative D call: TRBD1 (6 bases). The CDR3 contains 15 residues. Germline V gene data show CDR1 as MNHEY and CDR2 as SMNVEV (reference sequence). V dropped 5 bases and J dropped 6 bases, with 16 bases sitting between them. The CDR3 region is CASSTTGPLDEKLFF. The CDR3 bases are TGTGCCAGCAGTACCACAGGGCCCCTTGATGAAAAACTGTTTTTT.

Only a few counts were recorded for this clonotype. The chain has TRBV4-3 and TRBJ1-1, with D tentatively TRBD1 (6 bases). The germline gives CDR1 LGHNA, CDR2 YSLEER. V lost 3 bases to trimming and J lost 5 bases, with 10 bases between them. The CDR3 is made up of 13 amino acids. The chain's CDR3 is CASSHEQGTEAFF. In DNA, the CDR3 is TGCGCCAGCAGCCACGAACAGGGTACTGAAGCTTTCTTT.

This clonotype showed up many times. J is TRBJ1-3 and V is TRBV4-3; D gene ambiguous. The CDR3 is 15 amino acids. V was trimmed by 5 bases and J by 0 bases, leaving 11 bases between them. Germline CDR1 and CDR2: LGHNA and YSLEER. CDR3 loop: CASSSGSSSGNTIYF. The CDR3 coding sequence is TGCGCCAGCAGCTCCGGGTCGAGCTCTGGAAACACCATATATTTT.

The chain combines TRBV7-9 with TRBJ2-1; D is perhaps TRBD1 or TRBD2 (6 bases each). Germline-derived CDR1 and CDR2 are SEHNR and FQNEAQ (reference sequence). V was shortened by 8 bases and J by 2 bases, with 13 bases between the two germline ends. This CDR3 is built from 14 residues. CDR3 region: CASGGPGPYNEQFF. CDR3 nucleotide sequence: TGTGCCAGCGGGGGGCCGGGCCCCTACAATGAGCAGTTCTTC.

As concerns this clonotype: A junction boundary mismatches the germline segment, possibly from a read error. The chain recombines TRBV14 with TRBJ2-1; tentatively, D is TRBD1 (6 bases). The CDR3 is made up of 14 amino acids. Germline assignment: CDR1 SGHDN and CDR2 FVKESK. The CDR3 DNA is TGTGCCAGCAGCTACCGGGACAACTTCAATGGGCAGTTCTTC. As protein: CASSYRDNFNGQFF.

This chain connects TRBV7-3 to TRBJ1-6; D unresolved. V dropped 1 base and J dropped 7 bases, with 5 bases sitting between them. The CDR3 is 13 amino acids. Germline CDR1 reads SGHTA; CDR2 reads FQGTGA. CDR3 DNA: TGTGCCAGCAGCTTAATTCTAAATTCACCCCTCCACTTT. It yields the protein CASSLILNSPLHF.

CDR3 sequence: CASSANRDEQFF. In DNA form, the CDR3 reads TGCGCCAGCAGCGCGAATCGTGATGAGCAGTTCTTC. The chain joins TRBV10-2 to TRBJ2-1, with unresolved D. CDR1 is WSHSY and CDR2 is SAAADI in the germline V gene. The CDR3 consists of 12 residues. The V end lost 6 bases, the J end lost 8 bases, and 11 bases lay between the germline ends.

The chain is built from TRBV5-1 and TRBJ1-4; D gene unclear. Germline lookup yields CDR1 SGHRS and CDR2 YFSETQ. The V end lost 0 bases, the J end lost 7 bases, and 13 bases lay between the germline ends. This CDR3 has 15 amino acids. The CDR3 is CASSLDGQAPEKLFF. CDR3 nucleotide sequence: TGCGCCAGCAGCTTGGATGGGCAGGCTCCTGAAAAACTGTTTTTT. Full variable domain (missing parts from reference TRBV5-1 and TRBJ1-4): KAGVTQTPRYLIKTRGQQVTLSCSPISGHRSVSWYQQTPGQGLQFLFEYFSETQRNKGNFPGRFSGRQFSNSRSEMNVSTLELGDSALYLCASSLDGQAPEKLFFGSGTQLSVL.

This clonotype has only a few counts. The chain employs TRBV20-1 and TRBJ1-5; D is unresolved. This CDR3 region has 13 residues. Trimming removed 0 bases at V and 6 bases at J, with 9 bases between. Germline-derived CDR1 and CDR2 are DFQATT and SNEGSKA (reference sequence). The CDR3 DNA is TGCAGTGCTAGAGATAACCCCGGTCAGCCCCAGCATTTT. Translating it yields CSARDNPGQPQHF.

The chain uses TRBV6-1 and TRBJ1-1; tentatively, D is TRBD1 (6 bases). The CDR3 is 13 residues long. Germline V gene sequence: CDR1 MNHNS, CDR2 SASEGT. Trimming removed 6 bases at V and 4 bases at J, with 12 bases between. CDR3 nucleotides: TGTGCCAGCAGAGCACAGGGTTTCACTGAAGCTTTCTTT. Protein sequence: CASRAQGFTEAFF.

This chain uses TRBV6-6 with TRBJ2-1; 8 bases are shared with TRBD1. CDR3 length equals 16 residues. Germline CDR1 is MNHNY and CDR2 is SVGAGI (reference sequence). V was pared by 6 bases and J by 0 bases, with 7 bases of the junction left unmatched. The CDR3 DNA reads TGTGCCAGCAGGCAAACAGGGGGGTACTCCTACAATGAGCAGTTCTTC. The encoded protein is CASRQTGGYSYNEQFF.

V gene TRBV18 combines with J gene TRBJ1-1; D might be TRBD1 (6 bases). Per the germline V gene, CDR1 is KGHSH and CDR2 is LQKENI. The V end was cut by 5 bases, the J end by 8 bases, with 12 bases between. The CDR3 covers 12 residues. As DNA, the CDR3 is TGTGCCAGCTCAACGCGGACAGACGAAGCTTTCTTT. The encoded protein is CASSTRTDEAFF.